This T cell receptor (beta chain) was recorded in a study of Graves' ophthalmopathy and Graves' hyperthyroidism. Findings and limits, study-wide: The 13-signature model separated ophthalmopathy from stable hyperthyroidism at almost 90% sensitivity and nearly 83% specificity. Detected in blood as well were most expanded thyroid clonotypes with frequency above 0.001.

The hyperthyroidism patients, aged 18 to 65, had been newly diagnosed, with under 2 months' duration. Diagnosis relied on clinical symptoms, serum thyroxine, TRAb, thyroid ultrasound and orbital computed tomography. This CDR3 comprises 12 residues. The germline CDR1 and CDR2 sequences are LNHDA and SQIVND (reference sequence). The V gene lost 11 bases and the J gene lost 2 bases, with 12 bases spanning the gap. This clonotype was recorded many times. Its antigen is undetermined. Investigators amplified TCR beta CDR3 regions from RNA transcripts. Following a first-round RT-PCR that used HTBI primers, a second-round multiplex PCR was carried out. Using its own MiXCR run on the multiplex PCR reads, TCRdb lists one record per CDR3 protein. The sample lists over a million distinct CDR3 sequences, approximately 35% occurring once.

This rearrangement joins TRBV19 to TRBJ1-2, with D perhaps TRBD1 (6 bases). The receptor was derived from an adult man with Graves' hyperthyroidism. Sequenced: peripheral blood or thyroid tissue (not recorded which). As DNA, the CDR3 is TGTGCCGCACAGGGAACAAACTATGGCTACACCTTC. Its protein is CAAQGTNYGYTF.